This TCR beta chain was retrieved from a study of Graves' ophthalmopathy and Graves' hyperthyroidism. Germline values: CDR1 SGHTA, CDR2 FQGNSA. V lost 6 bases, J lost 3 bases, and 11 bases lay in between. The CDR3 totals 13 residues. Using RNA transcripts, the TCR beta CDR3 regions were amplified. HTBI primers were employed in first-round RT-PCR, then a second-round multiplex PCR followed. Using its own MiXCR run on the multiplex PCR reads, TCRdb lists one record per CDR3 protein. The sample yields around 670,000 distinct CDR3 sequences, around 40% seen once. The material sequenced was peripheral blood. The TCR sequence derives from an adult man with Graves' ophthalmopathy. This chain links TRBV7-2 with TRBJ1-1; D not certain. The CDR3 is CASRVRRDTEAFF. In DNA, the CDR3 is TGTGCCAGCAGGGTACGGAGAGACACTGAAGCTTTCTTT. The full variable domain, its missing parts supplied by reference TRBV7-2 and TRBJ1-1, is GAGVSQSPSNKVTEKGKDVELRCDPISGHTALYWYRQSLGQGLEFLIYFQGNSAPDKSGLPSDRFSAERTGGSVSTLTIQRTQQEDSAVYLCASRVRRDTEAFFGQGTRLTVV.